A single sample gave rise to the 19 T cell receptor beta chains below, sequenced in a study of control samples from healthy donors and cancer patients. Method: immunoSEQ multiplex PCR; TCRdb's copy keeps in-frame clones and lacks some. In the table there are about 220,000 clones, roughly 94% of which are singletons. The sample comprised blood. Source of these receptors: a man aged 50-59 years in good health.

The chain links TRBV19 to TRBJ2-7; 10 bases are a match to TRBD1. Germline CDR1 LNHDA, CDR2 SQIVND (reference sequence). V lost 3 bases and J lost 5; bases outside the gene matches: 4. CDR3 length: 14 residues. The CDR3: CASSMGTGENEQYF. For the CDR3, the DNA is TGTGCCAGTAGTATGGGGACAGGGGAAAACGAGCAGTACTTC.

CDR3 region: CASSQGLQGAAFGNTIYF. CDR3 bases: TGTGCCAGCAGCCAAGGGCTACAGGGGGCGGCCTTCGGAAACACCATATATTTT. V is TRBV3-1 (or the pseudogene TRBV3-2) and J is TRBJ1-3; 9 bases align to TRBD1. In germline, CDR1 is LGHDT, CDR2 YNNKEL (reference sequence). Unmatched junction bases numbered 11, after V lost 1 base and J lost 4 bases. The length of the CDR3 is 18 residues.

The rearrangement joins TRBV2 to TRBJ2-7; D is possibly TRBD1 (6 bases). The length of the CDR3 is 12 residues. Germline CDR1 SNHLY, CDR2 FYNNEI. V was shortened by 5 bases and J by 2 bases, with 7 bases between the two germline ends. CDR3 sequence (DNA): TGTGCCAGCAGTCGACAGGCCTACGAGCAGTACGTC. Encoded protein: CASSRQAYEQYV.

This rearrangement joins TRBV11-2 to TRBJ2-5; D not certain. From germline, CDR1 is SGHAT and CDR2 FQNNGV. This CDR3 is 16 amino acids long. Between the trimmed V and J ends, which lost 5 bases and 6 bases, there was a span of 22 bases. The CDR3: CASSRVLGTVKQTQYF. CDR3 in DNA: TGTGCCAGCAGCCGGGTATTGGGAACGGTGAAGCAGACCCAGTACTTC.

This chain uses TRBV30 with TRBJ2-1; 7 bases align to TRBD2. V lost 0 bases to trimming and J lost 7 bases; unmatched junction nucleotides: 18. CDR1 GTSNPN and CDR2 SVGIG come from the germline V gene (reference sequence). The CDR3 is 18 amino acids. This CDR3 reads CAWSVYAKRGLFGNEQFF. Here the CDR3 DNA reads TGTGCCTGGAGTGTATACGCAAAGCGGGGCCTTTTCGGGAATGAGCAGTTCTTC.

V gene TRBV15 combines with J gene TRBJ2-2, with a weak D call TRBD2 (5 bases). V lost 0 bases to trimming and J lost 8 bases, with 10 bases between them. This CDR3 has 14 amino acids. The germline V gene has CDR1 LNHNV and CDR2 YYDKDF (reference sequence). The CDR3 nucleotides are TGTGCCACCAGCAGAGATGGGAGCGTTGGGGAGCTGTTTTTT. Protein sequence: CATSRDGSVGELFF. The full variable domain, with the rest looked up from reference TRBV15 and TRBJ2-2, is DAMVIQNPRYQVTQFGKPVTLSCSQTLNHNVMYWYQQKSSQAPKLLFHYYDKDFNNEADTPDNFQSRRPNTSFCFLDIRSPGLGDTAMYLCATSRDGSVGELFFGEGSRLTVL.

V is TRBV4-1 and J is TRBJ2-5, with a weak D call TRBD2 (5 bases). Trimming removed 1 base at V and 4 bases at J, with 10 bases between. Germline V lookup: CDR1 MGHRA, CDR2 YSYEKL. The CDR3 covers 14 residues. The CDR3 sequence is CASSQGRGSETQYF. CDR3 nucleotides: TGCGCCAGCAGCCAAGGACGGGGATCAGAGACCCAGTACTTC.

This clone is a singleton in its sample. Written as DNA, the CDR3 is TGTGCCAGCAGCCTTGGGGTGCGGGGGGATACGCAGTATTTT. The encoded protein is CASSLGVRGDTQYF. The genes are TRBV7-2 and TRBJ2-3, with TRBD2 matching over 7 bases. J was trimmed by 6 bases and V by 5 bases; bases with no gene match: 8. Germline CDR1 reads SGHTA; CDR2 reads FQGNSA. The CDR3 has 14 residues.

The chain joins TRBV4-3 to TRBJ1-3; D is uncertain. V dropped 2 bases and J dropped 0 bases, with 8 bases sitting between them. From germline, CDR1 is LGHNA and CDR2 YSLEER. This CDR3 is 15 amino acids long. CDR3 sequence reads: CASSQNPGSGNTIYF. The DNA of the CDR3 is TGCGCCAGCAGCCAAAACCCGGGCTCTGGAAACACCATATATTTT.

The genes are TRBV28 and TRBJ2-2; TRBD2 might be the D (7 bases). CDR1 MDHEN and CDR2 SYDVKM come from the germline V gene. Trimming left V 5 bases short and J 4 bases short, with 14 bases between. The CDR3 spans 15 residues. The CDR3 DNA is TGTGCCAGCAGTCGGGCGGGGGCGCGCACCGGGGAGCTGTTTTTT. Translated: CASSRAGARTGELFF.

The V call is TRBV7-9, the J call TRBJ2-5; D remains ambiguous. Germline lookup yields CDR1 SEHNR and CDR2 FQNEAQ (reference sequence). Trimming removed 0 bases at V and 0 bases at J, with 14 bases between. The CDR3 has 17 amino acids. The CDR3 DNA reads as TGTGCCAGCAGCTTAGCCCCCCCCGGCGAGTACCAAGAGACCCAGTACTTC. Translated: CASSLAPPGEYQETQYF. Looking up the rest from reference TRBV7-9 and TRBJ2-5 gives the full variable domain: DTGVSQNPRHKITKRGQNVTFRCDPISEHNRLYWYRQTLGQGPEFLTYFQNEAQLEKSRLLSDRFSAERPKGSFSTLEIQRTEQGDSAMYLCASSLAPPGEYQETQYFGPGTRLLVL.

This chain joins TRBV7-2 and TRBJ1-1; D perhaps matches TRBD1 (6 bases). V lost 3 bases and J 2 bases, leaving 7 bases between the germline ends. The CDR3 sequence is 13 residues long. CDR1 SGHTA and CDR2 FQGNSA come from the germline V gene. Here the CDR3 reads CASSLDSNTEAFF. CDR3 bases: TGTGCCAGCAGCTTGGACAGCAACACTGAAGCTTTCTTT.

V gene TRBV3-1 (or the pseudogene TRBV3-2) combines with J gene TRBJ2-5; unclear D gene. This CDR3 is built from 14 residues. V lost 0 bases to trimming and J lost 6 bases, with 11 bases between them. Germline assignment: CDR1 LGHDT and CDR2 YNNKEL (reference sequence). CDR3: CASSQETRGKTQYF. CDR3 sequence (DNA): TGTGCCAGCAGCCAAGAGACGAGAGGAAAGACCCAGTACTTC.

The chain combines TRBV28 with TRBJ2-7, with a tentative D call TRBD2 (6 bases). This CDR3 spans 14 amino acids. In germline, CDR1 is MDHEN, CDR2 SYDVKM. V was clipped by 2 bases and J by 4 bases, with 12 bases between them. The CDR3 reads CASSLPGATYEQYF. The CDR3 nucleotides are TGTGCCAGCAGTTTACCGGGAGCTACTTACGAGCAGTACTTC.

The genes are TRBV15 and TRBJ1-2; 9 bases align to TRBD1. The CDR3 covers 15 residues. The V and J ends lost 2 bases and 6 bases, in that order; junction bases with no gene match: 7. CDR1 is LNHNV, CDR2 YYDKDF, per germline (reference sequence). The CDR3 sequence: CATSRRDRVDHGYTF. For the CDR3, the DNA is TGTGCCACCAGCAGACGGGACAGGGTCGACCATGGCTACACCTTC.

The rearrangement uses TRBV19 and TRBJ2-5, with TRBD1 matching 8 bases. Germline trimming cut 0 bases from V and 5 bases from J; bases unmatched to any gene: 5. The CDR3 loop spans 15 amino acids. Germline V gives CDR1 LNHDA, CDR2 SQIVND (reference sequence). The CDR3 nucleotides are TGTGCCAGTAGTATAGAAGGACAGGGCCCGGAGACCCAGTACTTC. Amino acid sequence: CASSIEGQGPETQYF.

The genes are TRBV24-1 and TRBJ2-2; D gene unclear. The CDR3 spans 15 residues. The germline V gene encodes CDR1 KGHDR and CDR2 SFDVKD. V gave up 2 bases and J gave up 5 bases, with 11 bases separating them. The CDR3 nucleotides are TGTGCCACCAGTGATTCCTTTGTGCAAACCGGGGAGCTGTTTTTT. Translated: CATSDSFVQTGELFF.

In DNA form, the CDR3 reads TGTGCCAGTAGACCGGGGCAAATCACAGATACGCAGTATTTT. Encoded protein: CASRPGQITDTQYF. The chain combines TRBV19 with TRBJ2-3; D tentatively reads TRBD1 or TRBD2 (5 bases each). The CDR3 spans 14 residues. Germline V gene lookup returns CDR1 LNHDA and CDR2 SQIVND (reference sequence). V lost 6 bases and J 2 bases, leaving 12 bases between the germline ends.

The chain employs TRBV5-1 and TRBJ2-7; D is ambiguous. The germline V gene has CDR1 SGHRS and CDR2 YFSETQ. V shed 0 bases and J shed 3 bases, with 10 bases lying between them. The CDR3 is 14 amino acids. The CDR3 DNA reads TGCGCCAGCAGCTTGGGACCCCCAGTCTACGAGCAGTACGTC. Translating gives CASSLGPPVYEQYV.